The 27 T cell receptor beta chains given below trace back to one sample, sequenced in a study of blood T cell repertoires in COVID-19. Assay used: immunoSEQ multiplex PCR; TCRdb lists only in-frame clones, some missing. Seen here are about 280,000 clones, roughly 90% observed once, and the top ten hold about 3%. Sequencing was carried out using PBMCs or T cells enriched from blood (not recorded which). The source is a man aged 40-55 years who had been exposed to COVID-19.

The rearrangement links TRBV6-5 to TRBJ2-7; 10 bases are a match to TRBD1. CDR1 and CDR2 from the germline V gene are MNHEY and SVGAGI. The CDR3 totals 15 residues. The trim removed 0 bases at V and 6 bases at J, leaving 5 bases unmatched. This chain's CDR3 is CASSYSGTGVPEQYF. As DNA, the CDR3 is TGTGCCAGCAGTTACTCAGGGACAGGGGTACCCGAGCAGTACTTC.

The genes are TRBV7-9 and TRBJ2-7, with D possibly TRBD1 on 5 matching bases. Germline CDR1 is SEHNR and CDR2 is FQNEAQ (reference sequence). Trimming stripped 2 bases from V and 6 bases from J, with 20 bases between. The CDR3 sequence is 16 residues long. The CDR3 here is CASSLSFGRAILEQYF. CDR3 nucleotide sequence: TGTGCCAGCAGCTTAAGTTTTGGCAGGGCTATCCTCGAGCAGTACTTC.

A single count supports this clone. V gene TRBV5-4 combines with J gene TRBJ2-1, with 10 nucleotides matching TRBD2. J lost 8 bases, V lost 0 bases, and 8 bases had no gene match. CDR1 SGHNT and CDR2 YYREEE come from the germline V gene (reference sequence). The CDR3 loop spans 16 amino acids. The CDR3 nucleotides read TGTGCCAGCAGCTTGGGGCTAGCGGGAGAGGGGTATGAGCAGTTCTTC. Protein: CASSLGLAGEGYEQFF.

This clone was seen a single time. V and J are TRBV2 and TRBJ2-1; TRBD2 matches 7 bases. The CDR3 has 14 residues. Germline lookup yields CDR1 SNHLY and CDR2 FYNNEI. V lost 4 bases to trimming and J lost 3 bases; unmatched junction nucleotides: 3. In DNA form, the CDR3 reads TGTGCCAGCAGTGGCGCTAGCGGCTACAATGAGCAGTTCTTC. It encodes CASSGASGYNEQFF.

This chain links TRBV6-5 with TRBJ2-5; 9 nucleotides agree with TRBD1. Per the germline V gene, CDR1 is MNHEY and CDR2 is SVGAGI. J was trimmed by 5 bases and V by 7 bases; bases with no gene match: 5. The CDR3 runs to 13 residues. CDR3 bases: TGTGCCAGCATTGGGACAGGGATCGAGACCCAGTACTTC. This codes for CASIGTGIETQYF.

In this sample, this clone turned up once. V and J are TRBV7-7 and TRBJ2-2; weak D call: TRBD2 (6 bases). V lost 7 bases and J lost 6, with 18 bases in between. Germline values: CDR1 SSHAT, CDR2 FNYEAQ (reference sequence). The CDR3 runs to 15 residues. Written as DNA, the CDR3 is TGTGCCAGCACCACCGGCGGGGTTGATGCCGGGGAGCTGTTTTTT. Its translation: CASTTGGVDAGELFF.

The chain joins TRBV10-2 to TRBJ1-5; 7 nucleotides agree with TRBD1. The germline CDR1 and CDR2 sequences are WSHSY and SAAADI. V lost 7 bases and J lost 5; bases outside the gene matches: 5. This CDR3 has 13 amino acids. DNA for the CDR3: TGCGCCAGCACCGACAGGGACCATCAGCCCCAGCATTTT. It translates to CASTDRDHQPQHF.

J is TRBJ1-5 and V is TRBV4-2; TRBD1 matches at 9 bases. This CDR3 is built from 14 residues. V dropped 4 bases and J dropped 5; count of bases not matched to a gene: 3. Germline V CDR1 and CDR2: LGHNA, YNFKEQ. Here the CDR3 reads CASSPRQGDQPQHF. DNA of the CDR3: TGTGCCAGCAGCCCAAGACAGGGGGATCAGCCCCAGCATTTT.

A few counts support this clone. The chain joins TRBV9 to TRBJ2-1; a possible D gene is TRBD2 (5 bases). Germline CDR1 is SGDLS and CDR2 is YYNGEE. The CDR3 totals 16 residues. V was clipped by 5 bases and J by 7 bases, with 22 bases between them. In nucleotides, the CDR3 is TGTGCCAGCAGTGTACTAAGCGGAACTAAAGGAAATGAGCAGTTCTTC. Its protein product is CASSVLSGTKGNEQFF.

The chain employs TRBV19 and TRBJ2-3, with TRBD1 as a possible D gene (6 bases). The CDR3 has 15 amino acids. Trimming shortened V by 2 bases and J by 1 base, and 10 bases separated the two germline ends. Germline V CDR1 and CDR2: LNHDA, SQIVND (reference sequence). The CDR3 spells CASSIQGIGTDTQYF. The CDR3 region has the DNA TGTGCCAGTAGTATACAGGGGATTGGCACAGATACGCAGTATTTT.

J is TRBJ1-4 and V is TRBV6-2 or TRBV6-3; D unclear. The CDR3 extends over 14 amino acids. Trimming pared 4 bases from V and 7 bases from J, leaving 13 bases between. CDR1 MNHEY and CDR2 SVGEGT come from the germline V gene. The CDR3 DNA reads TGTGCCAGCAGTTTGTCTCCAGTCAGTGAAAAACTGTTTTTT. Amino acid sequence: CASSLSPVSEKLFF.

A remark on this clone: This specimen includes other DNA sequences encoding the same CDR3. The chain links TRBV7-2 to TRBJ2-3; a possible D gene is TRBD1 (5 bases). In germline, CDR1 is SGHTA, CDR2 FQGNSA. V lost 1 base and J lost 4, with 12 bases in between. This CDR3 spans 15 amino acids. CDR3: CASSLGGRAPDTQYF. The CDR3 DNA follows: TGTGCCAGCAGCTTAGGAGGCAGGGCCCCAGATACGCAGTATTTT.

The J gene is TRBJ1-3, the V gene TRBV30; 8 bases are shared with TRBD1. Per germline, CDR1 GTSNPN and CDR2 SVGIG (reference sequence). This CDR3 region has 13 residues. The trim removed 6 bases at V and 5 bases at J, leaving 6 bases unmatched. The CDR3 DNA reads as TGTGCCTGCGCCGGACAGGGCAGAAACACCATATATTTT. It codes for CACAGQGRNTIYF. The entire variable domain, with the rest obtained from reference TRBV30 and TRBJ1-3, is as follows: SQTIHQWPATLVQPVGSPLSLECTVEGTSNPNLYWYRQAAGRGLQLLFYSVGIGQISSEVPQNLSASRPQDRQFILSSKKLLLSDSGFYLCACAGQGRNTIYFGEGSWLTVV.

J is TRBJ1-5 and V is TRBV9; 10 nucleotides match TRBD1. Germline assignment: CDR1 SGDLS and CDR2 YYNGEE. This CDR3 comprises 14 residues. With 3 bases clipped from V and 10 bases from J, the junction kept 7 bases outside the gene matches. The CDR3 protein is CASSESGQGRPQHF. Written as DNA, the CDR3 is TGTGCCAGCAGCGAATCGGGACAGGGGCGTCCCCAGCATTTT.

This chain uses TRBV4-3 with TRBJ2-1; possible D gene TRBD1, 6 bases. The CDR3 is made up of 15 amino acids. Germline V CDR1 and CDR2: LGHNA, YSLEER. V was trimmed by 0 bases and J by 3 bases, leaving 9 bases between them. The CDR3, as DNA: TGCGCCAGCAGCCAAGAGAGGACAGACTACAATGAGCAGTTCTTC. Translating gives CASSQERTDYNEQFF.

Only one count was recorded for this clone. The gene calls are TRBV27 and TRBJ2-7; 12 bases fit TRBD1. The CDR3 loop spans 14 amino acids. Losses at the gene ends were 4 bases for V and 5 bases for J; bases not matched to a gene: 3. Germline V gene sequence: CDR1 MNHEY, CDR2 SMNVEV (reference sequence). CDR3 amino acids: CASSYGTGGNEQYF. CDR3 nucleotides: TGTGCCAGCAGTTACGGGACAGGGGGCAACGAGCAGTACTTC.

J is TRBJ2-5 and V is TRBV12-3 or TRBV12-4; D possibly corresponds to TRBD2 (5 bases). The CDR3 is 13 residues long. The V gene lost 3 bases and the J gene lost 5 bases, with 10 bases spanning the gap. This CDR3 is CASSFGSAETQYF. The CDR3 DNA sequence: TGTGCCAGCAGTTTCGGTAGCGCGGAGACCCAGTACTTC.

V usage is TRBV19 and J usage is TRBJ1-3; possible D gene TRBD1, 5 bases. The CDR3 sequence is 16 residues long. V was trimmed by 3 bases and J by 1 base, leaving 13 bases between them. Germline CDR1 is LNHDA and CDR2 is SQIVND (reference sequence). This CDR3 reads CASSIYETESGNTIYF. In DNA, the CDR3 is TGTGCCAGTAGTATTTATGAGACAGAATCTGGAAACACCATATATTTT.

The sample holds one count of this clone. The J gene is TRBJ2-7, the V gene TRBV7-2; weak D call: TRBD2 (5 bases). Per germline, CDR1 SGHTA and CDR2 FQGNSA. This CDR3 is 14 amino acids long. V gave up 2 bases and J gave up 2 bases, with 10 bases separating them. The CDR3 protein is CASSLLGSTYEQYF. CDR3 nucleotide sequence: TGTGCCAGCAGCTTATTGGGGAGCACCTACGAGCAGTACTTC.

V is TRBV29-1 and J is TRBJ2-1; tentative D call: TRBD2 (5 bases). Per the germline V gene, CDR1 is SQVTM and CDR2 is ANQGSEA. V shed 3 bases and J shed 4 bases, with 13 bases lying between them. The CDR3 covers 14 residues. DNA for the CDR3: TGCAGCGTTGAGGGCGGGTGGGCATACAATGAGCAGTTCTTC. Translating gives CSVEGGWAYNEQFF.

This chain links TRBV5-1 with TRBJ2-7; 14 nucleotides line up with TRBD2. The CDR3 is 15 residues long. The V and J ends lost 6 bases and 3 bases, in that order; junction bases with no gene match: 5. Germline V gene data show CDR1 as SGHRS and CDR2 as YFSETQ. DNA of the CDR3: TGCGCCAGCAAGGGACTAGCGGGAGAGAACTACGAGCAGTACTTC. This translates into CASKGLAGENYEQYF.

The chain links TRBV19 to TRBJ1-4; D gene ambiguous. CDR1 and CDR2 (germline): LNHDA, SQIVND (reference sequence). Trimming left V 5 bases short and J 15 bases short, with 16 bases between. The CDR3 is 12 residues long. The DNA of the CDR3 is TGTGCCAGTAGTGAAGTTGGAGATCGGGTGTTTTTT. Amino acid sequence: CASSEVGDRVFF.

The chain uses TRBV3-1 (or the pseudogene TRBV3-2) and TRBJ2-7; 7 bases align to TRBD1. The CDR3 has 15 amino acids. Germline V gives CDR1 LGHDT, CDR2 YNNKEL (reference sequence). Trimming cost V 1 base and J 1 base; bases outside gene matches: 4. The DNA of the CDR3 is TGTGCCAGCAGCCAAGGGGGGACAGTTTCCTACGAGCAGTACTTC. Its protein is CASSQGGTVSYEQYF.

This clone was observed once. V gene TRBV3-1 (or the pseudogene TRBV3-2) combines with J gene TRBJ1-1; the D is unclear. V lost 4 bases and J 0 bases, leaving 9 bases between the germline ends. Germline V lookup: CDR1 LGHDT, CDR2 YNNKEL (reference sequence). CDR3 length: 14 residues. The CDR3 here is CASSLGPMNTEAFF. CDR3 sequence (DNA): TGTGCCAGCAGCCTTGGCCCAATGAACACTGAAGCTTTCTTT.

The rearrangement uses TRBV28 and TRBJ1-3; 7 positions agree with TRBD1. Germline CDR1 and CDR2: MDHEN and SYDVKM. CDR3 length equals 13 residues. V trimming: 2 bases; J trimming: 9 bases; junction bases outside the gene matches: 4. CDR3 DNA: TGTGCCAGCAGTTTACCACAGGGGTCCACCATATATTTT. It codes for CASSLPQGSTIYF.

J is TRBJ1-5 and V is TRBV25-1; D perhaps matches TRBD1 (5 bases). V was pared by 2 bases and J by 1 base, with 6 bases between. The CDR3 is 14 residues long. Germline CDR1 is MGHDK and CDR2 is SYGVNS. CDR3 region: CASSEGGSNQPQHF. The CDR3 DNA follows: TGTGCCAGCAGTGAAGGGGGGAGCAATCAGCCCCAGCATTTT. Combining the CDR3 with reference TRBV25-1 and TRBJ1-5 gives the whole variable domain EADIYQTPRYLVIGTGKKITLECSQTMGHDKMYWYQQDPGMELHLIHYSYGVNSTEKGDLSSESTVSRIRTEHFPLTLESARPSHTSQYLCASSEGGSNQPQHFGDGTRLSIL.

V is TRBV6-1 and J is TRBJ2-7; 9 bases agree with TRBD1. The CDR3 spans 16 residues. Germline CDR1 MNHNS, CDR2 SASEGT. The V gene end was trimmed by 4 bases and the J gene end by 9 bases; junction bases not matched to a gene: 16. This chain's CDR3 is CASSAGAGTGLKVQYF. CDR3 nucleotides: TGTGCCAGCAGTGCTGGCGCCGGGACAGGGTTAAAAGTGCAGTACTTC.